Shown below are 10 T cell receptor beta chains from a single sample sequenced in a study of T-cell memory formation after mild COVID-19. A single record per CDR3 protein comes from TCRdb applying MiXCR to the 5' RACE reads. Here the sample spans under 50,000 distinct CDR3 sequences, about a tenth being singletons. The sample comprised PBMCs or a T cell subset sorted from them (not recorded which). These receptors originate from an adult woman who had mild COVID-19 (a few samples of this study predate the infection). Cell type and time point are not known.

The chain is built from TRBV5-1 and TRBJ1-6, with D possibly matching TRBD1 (5 bases). The CDR3 contains 14 residues. Germline V gene lookup returns CDR1 SGHRS and CDR2 YFSETQ. The V end lost 3 bases, the J end lost 6 bases, and 10 bases lay between the germline ends. The CDR3 loop is CASSSGRTNSPLHF. DNA of the CDR3: TGCGCCAGCAGCTCGGGACGGACTAATTCACCCCTCCACTTT.

There are many counts of this clonotype. The rearrangement uses TRBV12-3 or TRBV12-4 and TRBJ2-3, with 11 nucleotides matching TRBD2. Trimming removed 10 bases from V and 5 bases from J; junction bases left unmatched: 11. This CDR3 has 15 amino acids. The CDR3 here is CANGKLAGDQDTQYF. The CDR3 DNA follows: TGTGCCAACGGGAAACTAGCGGGGGATCAAGATACGCAGTATTTT.

This rearrangement joins TRBV5-6 to TRBJ1-1, with 7 bases lining up with TRBD1. CDR3 length: 17 amino acids. Germline-derived CDR1 and CDR2 are SGHDT and YYEEEE. V dropped 0 bases and J dropped 1; count of bases not matched to a gene: 9. The CDR3 coding sequence is TGTGCCAGCAGCTTGGCGGGGCTCAGGGGGTCGAACACTGAAGCTTTCTTT. This codes for CASSLAGLRGSNTEAFF.

This clonotype appeared a few times. The rearrangement links TRBV9 to TRBJ2-3, with D unresolved. Trimming took off 4 bases at V and 0 bases at J, with 6 bases between the two ends. The germline V gene has CDR1 SGDLS and CDR2 YYNGEE. This CDR3 region has 13 residues. The CDR3 spells CASSTLSTDTQYF. The CDR3 bases are TGTGCCAGCAGCACCCTTAGCACAGATACGCAGTATTTT.

The rearrangement uses TRBV11-3 and TRBJ2-3, with 11 bases aligning to TRBD2. Germline loops: CDR1 SGHNT, CDR2 YENEEA. This CDR3 spans 18 amino acids. V gave up 3 bases and J gave up 3 bases; unmatched junction bases: 11. For the CDR3, the DNA is TGTGCCAGCAGCTTCGCTACTAGCGGGAGTCCGTTAACAGATACGCAGTATTTT. Its protein product is CASSFATSGSPLTDTQYF. Full variable domain (outside the CDR3, taken from reference TRBV11-3 and TRBJ2-3): EAGVVQSPRYKIIEKKQPVAFWCNPISGHNTLYWYLQNLGQGPELLIRYENEEAVDDSQLPKDRFSAERLKGVDSTLKIQPAELGDSAVYLCASSFATSGSPLTDTQYFGPGTRLTVL.

This clonotype was detected many times. V usage is TRBV7-9 and J usage is TRBJ2-1, with TRBD1 matching 8 bases. The CDR3 loop spans 17 amino acids. V was pared by 3 bases and J by 0 bases, with 7 bases of the junction left unmatched. CDR1 and CDR2 (germline): SEHNR, FQNEAQ (reference sequence). CDR3 amino acids: CASSFPGGPSSYNEQFF. As DNA, the CDR3 is TGTGCCAGCAGCTTTCCAGGGGGCCCTAGCTCCTACAATGAGCAGTTCTTC. Complete variable domain (other parts from reference TRBV7-9 and TRBJ2-1): DTGVSQNPRHKITKRGQNVTFRCDPISEHNRLYWYRQTLGQGPEFLTYFQNEAQLEKSRLLSDRFSAERPKGSFSTLEIQRTEQGDSAMYLCASSFPGGPSSYNEQFFGPGTRLTVL.

The table lists this clonotype with many counts. The gene calls are TRBV20-1 and TRBJ2-1; 10 bases line up with TRBD2. The CDR3 extends over 15 amino acids. V lost 2 bases, J lost 1 base, and 2 bases stayed unmatched. Germline CDR1 DFQATT, CDR2 SNEGSKA (reference sequence). CDR3 bases: TGCAGTGCTAGAAGACTAGCGGGTTCCTACAATGAGCAGTTCTTC. The encoded protein is CSARRLAGSYNEQFF.

This clonotype was counted a few times. This chain joins TRBV4-2 and TRBJ2-2, with TRBD2 matching 10 bases. The CDR3 consists of 17 residues. Per the germline V gene, CDR1 is LGHNA and CDR2 is YNFKEQ. V shed 0 bases and J 7 bases; nucleotides not matched to a gene: 8. The CDR3 sequence: CASSQDVSGRAFGELFF. As DNA, the CDR3 is TGTGCCAGCAGCCAAGATGTAAGCGGGAGGGCCTTCGGGGAGCTGTTTTTT.

This clonotype came up a few times. The V gene is TRBV4-1, the J gene TRBJ2-7; TRBD1 aligns across 8 bases. The germline V gene encodes CDR1 MGHRA and CDR2 YSYEKL. Trimming at V came to 4 bases and at J to 2 bases, leaving 7 bases not matched to a gene. The CDR3 has 15 amino acids. DNA of the CDR3: TGCGCCAGCAGCCTATTCGCGACAGGGGCCTACGAGCAGTACTTC. Amino acid sequence: CASSLFATGAYEQYF.

The chain employs TRBV2 and TRBJ2-7, with TRBD2 identical over 7 bases. The V and J ends lost 1 base and 0 bases, in that order; junction bases with no gene match: 9. Germline V lookup: CDR1 SNHLY, CDR2 FYNNEI. This CDR3 has 17 amino acids. The DNA of the CDR3 is TGTGCCAGCAGTGAAGTGGGGCCGGGAGGATTCTCCTACGAGCAGTACTTC. The encoded protein is CASSEVGPGGFSYEQYF.